This T cell receptor beta chain was documented in a study of blood T cell repertoires in COVID-19. Study in general: The origin of the acute and convalescent COVID-19 samples was the United States, Italy and Spain.

The germline V gene encodes CDR1 SEHNR and CDR2 FQNEAQ (reference sequence). This CDR3 has 14 residues. Trimming took off 1 base at V and 2 bases at J, with 7 bases between the two ends. Method: immunoSEQ multiplex PCR; TCRdb's copy keeps in-frame clones and lacks some. The sample lists 150,000 or so clones, over 80% occurring once. This chain uses TRBV7-9 with TRBJ2-3, with D possibly TRBD1 on 5 matching bases. This sequence originates from a woman aged 50 to 65 who had been exposed to COVID-19. The sequenced sample was PBMCs or T cells enriched from blood (not recorded which). CDR3 amino acids: CASSLGQYTDTQYF. Written as DNA, the CDR3 is TGTGCCAGCAGCTTAGGACAGTACACAGATACGCAGTATTTT. Drawing the rest from reference TRBV7-9 and TRBJ2-3, the complete variable domain is DTGVSQNPRHKITKRGQNVTFRCDPISEHNRLYWYRQTLGQGPEFLTYFQNEAQLEKSRLLSDRFSAERPKGSFSTLEIQRTEQGDSAMYLCASSLGQYTDTQYFGPGTRLTVL.